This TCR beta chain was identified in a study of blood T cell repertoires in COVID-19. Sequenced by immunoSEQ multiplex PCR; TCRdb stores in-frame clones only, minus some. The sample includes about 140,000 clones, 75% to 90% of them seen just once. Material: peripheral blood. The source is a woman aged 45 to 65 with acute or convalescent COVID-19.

CDR3 loop: CASSSGRFLDTDTQYF. CDR3 nucleotides: TGTGCCAGCAGCAGCGGACGGTTTCTAGACACAGATACGCAGTATTTT. This chain joins TRBV7-9 and TRBJ2-3; D is perhaps TRBD2 (5 bases). V was trimmed by 5 bases and J by 2 bases, leaving 17 bases between them. The CDR3 is 16 residues long. Germline V lookup: CDR1 SEHNR, CDR2 FQNEAQ (reference sequence).